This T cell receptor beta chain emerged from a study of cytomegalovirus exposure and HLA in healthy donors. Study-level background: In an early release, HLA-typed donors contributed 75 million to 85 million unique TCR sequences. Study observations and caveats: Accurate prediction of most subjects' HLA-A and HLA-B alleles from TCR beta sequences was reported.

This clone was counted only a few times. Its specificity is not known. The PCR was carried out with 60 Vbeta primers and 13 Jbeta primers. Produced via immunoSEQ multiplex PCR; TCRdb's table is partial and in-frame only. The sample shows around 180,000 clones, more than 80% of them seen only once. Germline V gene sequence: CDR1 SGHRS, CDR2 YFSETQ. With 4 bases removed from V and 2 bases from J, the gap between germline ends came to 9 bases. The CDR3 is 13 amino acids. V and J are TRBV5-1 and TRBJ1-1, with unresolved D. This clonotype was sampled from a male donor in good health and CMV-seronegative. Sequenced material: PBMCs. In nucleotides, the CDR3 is TGCGCCAGCAGCCGGGAGGGAAACACTGAAGCTTTCTTT. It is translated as CASSREGNTEAFF.